This T cell receptor (beta chain) was retrieved from a study of cytomegalovirus exposure and HLA in healthy donors (dated by TCRdb to the late 2010s). For the wider study: An earlier analysis of some 550 of the donors reported roughly 300 Gb of sequence data and some 120 million unique TCR beta sequences from about 200 million T cells. The T cell repertoires of under 700 subjects were profiled by immunosequencing and related to cytomegalovirus serostatus. HLA typing covered class I and class II loci at four-digit resolution. To predict cytomegalovirus infection status, the study combined high-throughput TCR immunosequencing, statistical association of individual TCRs with disease status, and machine learning. Among the roughly 400 genotyped donors, more than 70% belonged to the genetic ancestry cluster associated with self-reported Caucasian donors. An earlier analysis of approximately 580 of the donors used high-throughput TCR beta sequencing to judge whether each TCR beta V gene segment behaved as functional or pseudogenic. In a later analysis, previously published TCR beta repertoires from fewer than 750 donors were re-analyzed and high-resolution HLA genotyping was added so that TCR occurrence patterns could be studied. A separate validation cohort of roughly 120 different subjects was used in addition to the roughly 700-subject first cohort. Roughly five DR-DQ haplotypes were handled as single units for association and clustering because linkage in the cohort was strong. An early release that covered about 600 HLA-typed donors contained around 300 gigabases of sequencing data and 75 million to 100 million unique TCR sequences. Typing coverage varied by locus: about 620-640 donors for A, B, C, DRB1 and DQB1; more than 500 for DQA1; 600 to 610 for DPA1; 450 to 480 for DPB1. Among about 400 genotyped donors of the cohort, an average of approximately 240,000 unique TCR beta nucleotide sequences was sequenced per donor, of which approximately 19% were non-productive. Rather than drawing on any new phenotypic data, the later analysis identified candidate immune exposures from TCR beta sequences and the way those sequences occurred across donors. The study aimed to test whether signatures of past pathogen exposure could be identified by cataloging public T cell receptors. In a later genetic analysis, genome-wide SNP genotypes for about 55% of the roughly 700 donors were used, and that subset was treated as a discovery cohort. All discovery cohort repertoires had been generated using a single sequencing platform. Donor age, sex, ethnicity and CMV serostatus were compiled alongside the repertoire data.

The method was the immunoSEQ multiplex PCR assay. For the multiplex PCR, a mixture combining 60 forward primers for TCR Vbeta segments and 13 reverse primers for TCR Jbeta segments was used. The CDR3 region of rearranged TCR beta genes was amplified from genomic DNA with a multiplex PCR assay. Amplified TCR beta libraries were sequenced as 87-base-pair reads on the Illumina HiSeq System. On the study's bioinformatics: Across the 670 or so repertoires, a later analysis counted tens of millions of unique TCR beta chains, 8.5 million to 12 million of which were shared by at least two donors. Raw reads were error-corrected and collapsed into unique sequences by a nearest-neighbor algorithm in which closely related sequences were merged to remove PCR and sequencing errors. V, D and J gene segments were assigned by aligning CDR3 sequences to IMGT reference sequences. For a sequence to be retained, at least a six-nucleotide match to both a V gene segment and a J gene segment was required. Rearrangements were classified as productive when the CDR3 lacked stop codons and remained in frame with V and J, and all other rearrangements were classified as non-productive. CDR3 was defined by IMGT convention, running from the second conserved V-encoded cysteine to the conserved J-encoded phenylalanine. The earlier analysis of roughly 590 of the donors excluded any sequence lacking an unambiguous match to a single V gene segment. In an earlier analysis of more than 500 of the donors, a V segment was called functional when productive rearrangements were above 56.7%, and segregating when the standard deviation between donors exceeded 5%. To diagnose cytomegalovirus status from the catalog of TCR beta chain sequences, a statistical classification framework was built. In a later analysis, V and J genes were assigned by comparing TCR nucleotide sequences against IMGT/GENE-DB human TR gene sequences. A later analysis assigned CDR3 sequences and most-parsimonious VDJ recombination scenarios with the TCRdist pipeline. In a later analysis, every TCR beta chain was defined by the combination of its CDR3 amino acid sequence and its V-gene family, and reads without a unique V-gene family were dropped. To address suspected cross-contamination and a sequencing artifact, a later analysis removed roughly 640 highly shared, low-generation-probability nucleotide sequences. For each public chain, a later analysis derived a clonal expansion index from normalized ranks of inferred template counts within each repertoire. Generation probabilities in a later analysis came from a VDJ recombination model fitted to out-of-frame rearrangements, and those results were checked against IGoR. In a later analysis, hypergeometric tests were used to score TCR-TCR, TCR-HLA and TCR-CMV co-occurrence, with a repertoire-size bias correction applied to TCR pairs. In a later analysis, false discovery rates were estimated by permuting HLA or CMV assignments 20 times. In a later analysis, co-occurring TCRs were grouped using DBSCAN, with TCRdist sequence similarity added in when clustering inside HLA-allele-positive subsets. Repertoires with fewer than 30,000 or more than 120,000 public chains were left out of co-occurrence clustering, as were five repertoires with anomalous nucleotide sharing. TCRdb retrieved this table from immuneACCESS and kept in-frame rearrangements only. Not all clones are present; in checked studies, unresolved V genes account for under half, and no reason is known for the remainder. Clone size and the V and J calls come from that table; the DNA yielded D and trimming. The sample table holds approximately 100,000 clones, of which around 77% were seen once. Roughly 9.8% of the sample goes to the ten largest clones.

Study-wide findings and limitations: The classifier was reported to diagnose cytomegalovirus status with high specificity and sensitivity in both the original and validation cohorts. Linkage disequilibrium might explain the correlated functional status among segregating V segments, but an unknown experimental factor could not be ruled out. A few of the identified cytomegalovirus-associated TCR beta chains were confirmed in vitro to be specific for cytomegalovirus antigens. A group of highly shared sequence variants was considered likely to be a technical artifact of the sequencing pipeline. In the study, some 180 TCR beta chains were listed as associated with cytomegalovirus. In a later analysis, HLA-associated TCR beta chains showed more clonal expansion and lower generation probabilities than non-associated chains that were equally common. In this cohort, only TCR beta chains were sequenced, and detectable features were limited by the absence of alpha or paired-chain data. In a later analysis, TCR association rates were found to vary across HLA loci, with the most associated TCRs seen for DRB1 alleles and the fewest for HLA-C alleles. Because counts were too low, about 18 rarely observed V segments, including chromosome 9 orphons, were excluded from the earlier analysis of 587 of the donors. A later analysis found that most CMV-associated TCR beta chains appeared HLA-restricted, with HLA associations seemingly driven largely by CMV exposure. According to a later genetic analysis, donors in an Asian-associated ancestry cluster had fewer N-insertions in productive TCRs than the approximately 700-donor mean. Because HLA typing was missing for some donors at each locus, association tests included only the typed subset. Because the 87-base-pair reads could not distinguish some IMGT-functional V segments, including TRBV6-2 and TRBV6-3, those segments were excluded. Immune exposure information for the cohort was limited to CMV serostatus. Most TCR sequences were seen in very few donors, while some public TCRs were found in many individuals. In an earlier analysis of fewer than 700 of the donors, most TCR beta V segments appeared in productive rearrangements about 90% or about 30% of the time, broadly matching IMGT annotations. A further reported finding was that TCR beta sequences accurately predicted the HLA-A and HLA-B alleles for most subjects in the first cohort. When HLA alleles, especially DR and DQ, strongly co-occurred, attributing TCR associations to individual alleles was difficult. In a later genetic analysis, a missense DCLRE1C variant was associated with V-gene and J-gene trimming of TCR beta chains, and the association was replicated in an independent cohort. It was suggested by the authors that the approach could potentially be generalized to other disease states and immunological phenotypes. According to a later analysis, parvovirus B19, influenza, CMV and Epstein-Barr virus appeared linked to several top co-occurrence clusters. Sequencing depth was assumed to be roughly uniform across donors in the presence/absence analyses, though that assumption may not hold. Specific HLA alleles were associated with over 15,000 TCR beta sequences at a false discovery rate of 0.05 in a later analysis.

The cohort comprised under 700 healthy bone marrow donors. All cohort members were sampled while nominally healthy, although unrecorded immune exposures were likely present. The donor was CMV seropositive and belonged to the group of 270 or so seropositive cohort members. Every donor gave a peripheral blood sample, and the peripheral blood mononuclear cells from that sample were used for TCR beta sequencing. The Qiagen DNeasy Blood Extraction Kit was used to extract genomic DNA from the blood cell samples. Trimming removed 0 bases from V and 7 bases from J; the gene matches leave 7 bases unexplained. From its cysteine to its phenylalanine, the CDR3 spans 15 amino acids. The retained sequence is limited to the CDR3, 45 bases, with the frame set at the first base. In the germline V gene, CDR1 corresponds to SGDLS and CDR2 to YYNGEE. Worth noting for this clone: Its target antigen remains unknown. Base qualities are not at hand, and no much larger clone is one base apart.

Sequencing was performed on PBMCs. The sequence derives from a man aged 40-50 years in good health and CMV-seropositive. This receptor chain uses TRBV9 and TRBJ2-5; 9 central bases correspond to TRBD1. The CDR3 region: CASSVGTGAVGTQYF. The DNA is as follows: TGTGCCAGCAGCGTAGGGACAGGGGCCGTCGGGACCCAGTACTTC.